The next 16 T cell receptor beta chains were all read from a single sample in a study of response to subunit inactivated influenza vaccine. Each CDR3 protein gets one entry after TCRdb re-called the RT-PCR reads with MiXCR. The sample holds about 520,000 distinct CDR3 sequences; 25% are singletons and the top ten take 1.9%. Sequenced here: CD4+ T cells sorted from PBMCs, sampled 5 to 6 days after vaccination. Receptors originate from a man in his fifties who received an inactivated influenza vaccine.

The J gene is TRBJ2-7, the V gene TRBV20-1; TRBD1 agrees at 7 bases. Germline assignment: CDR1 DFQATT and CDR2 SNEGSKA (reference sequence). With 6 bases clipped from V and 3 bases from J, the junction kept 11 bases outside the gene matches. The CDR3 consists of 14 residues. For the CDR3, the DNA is TGCAGTGCAAACGGCCCAGGGGGTGGCTACGAGCAGTACTTC. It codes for CSANGPGGGYEQYF.

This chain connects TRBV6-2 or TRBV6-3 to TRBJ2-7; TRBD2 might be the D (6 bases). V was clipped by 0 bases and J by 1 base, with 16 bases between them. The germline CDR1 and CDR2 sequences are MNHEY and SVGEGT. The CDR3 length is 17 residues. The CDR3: CASSYSWLSGRSYEQYF. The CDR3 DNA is TGTGCCAGCAGTTACTCGTGGCTGTCAGGGAGGTCCTACGAGCAGTACTTC.

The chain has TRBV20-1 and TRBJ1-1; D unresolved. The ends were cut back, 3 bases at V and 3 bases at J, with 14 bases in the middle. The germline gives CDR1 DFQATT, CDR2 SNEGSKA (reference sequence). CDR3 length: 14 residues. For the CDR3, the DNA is TGCAGTGCTAGTTACCAGGCCCTAGACACTGAAGCTTTCTTT. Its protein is CSASYQALDTEAFF.

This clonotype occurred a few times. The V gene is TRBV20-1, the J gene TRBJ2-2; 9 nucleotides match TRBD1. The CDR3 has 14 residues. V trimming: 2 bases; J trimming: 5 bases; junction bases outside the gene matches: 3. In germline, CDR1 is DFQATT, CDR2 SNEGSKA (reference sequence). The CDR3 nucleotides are TGCAGTGCTAGAAACAGGGGGCGGACCGGGGAGCTGTTTTTT. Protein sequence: CSARNRGRTGELFF.

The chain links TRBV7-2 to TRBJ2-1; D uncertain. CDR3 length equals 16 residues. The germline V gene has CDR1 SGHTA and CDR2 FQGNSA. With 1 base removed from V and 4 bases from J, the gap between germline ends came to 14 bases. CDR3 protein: CASSLVPVGSYNEQFF. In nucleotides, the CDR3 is TGTGCCAGCAGCTTAGTACCAGTAGGGTCGTACAATGAGCAGTTCTTC.

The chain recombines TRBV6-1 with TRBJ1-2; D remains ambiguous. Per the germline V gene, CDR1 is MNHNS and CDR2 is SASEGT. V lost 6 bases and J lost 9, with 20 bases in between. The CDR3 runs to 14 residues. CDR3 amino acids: CASRPPISSSSYTF. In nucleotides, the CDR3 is TGTGCCAGCAGACCCCCTATTAGTTCCAGTAGCTACACCTTC.

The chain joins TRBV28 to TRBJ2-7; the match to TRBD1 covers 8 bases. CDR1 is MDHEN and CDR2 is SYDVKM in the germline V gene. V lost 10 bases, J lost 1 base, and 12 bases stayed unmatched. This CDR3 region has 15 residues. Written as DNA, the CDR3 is TGTGCCACCACCCGGCCCACAGGGGGGTCCTACGAGCAGTACTTC. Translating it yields CATTRPTGGSYEQYF. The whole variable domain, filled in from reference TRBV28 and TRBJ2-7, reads DVKVTQSSRYLVKRTGEKVFLECVQDMDHENMFWYRQDPGLGLRLIYFSYDVKMKEKGDIPEGYSVSREKKERFSLILESASTNQTSMYLCATTRPTGGSYEQYFGPGTRLTVT.

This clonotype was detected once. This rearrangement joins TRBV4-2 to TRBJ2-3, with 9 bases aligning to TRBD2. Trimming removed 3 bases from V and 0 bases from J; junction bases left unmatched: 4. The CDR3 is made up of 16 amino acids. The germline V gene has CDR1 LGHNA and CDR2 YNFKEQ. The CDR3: CASSHNSGRSTDTQYF. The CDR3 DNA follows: TGTGCCAGCAGCCACAACAGCGGGAGGAGCACAGATACGCAGTATTTT.

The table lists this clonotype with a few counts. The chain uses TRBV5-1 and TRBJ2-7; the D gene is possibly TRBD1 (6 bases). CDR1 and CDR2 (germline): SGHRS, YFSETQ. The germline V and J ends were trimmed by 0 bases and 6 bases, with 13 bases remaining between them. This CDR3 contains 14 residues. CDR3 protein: CASSLGQRGSEQYF. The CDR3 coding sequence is TGCGCCAGCAGCTTGGGACAGAGGGGGTCCGAGCAGTACTTC.

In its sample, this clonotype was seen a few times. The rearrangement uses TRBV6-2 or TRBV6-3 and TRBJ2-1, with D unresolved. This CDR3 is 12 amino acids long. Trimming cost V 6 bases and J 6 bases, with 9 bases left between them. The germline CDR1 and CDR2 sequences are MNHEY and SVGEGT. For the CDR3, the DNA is TGTGCCAGCAGCCTCGAGGCCAATGAGCAGTTCTTC. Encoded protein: CASSLEANEQFF.

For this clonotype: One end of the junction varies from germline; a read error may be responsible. The CDR3 DNA sequence: TGTGCCAGCAGTCCTTCTAGGGGCTCTGGAAAAACCATATATTTT. This translates into CASSPSRGSGKTIYF. The V call is TRBV5-5, the J call TRBJ1-3, with a possible D match to TRBD1 (5 bases). This CDR3 is built from 15 residues. In germline, CDR1 is SGHKS, CDR2 YYEKEE (reference sequence).

The CDR3 protein is CASSARGRHEKLFF. The DNA for the CDR3 is TGTGCCAGCAGTGCTAGGGGGCGTCATGAAAAACTGTTTTTT. The chain employs TRBV6-1 and TRBJ1-4; 7 nucleotides agree with TRBD1. The V and J ends lost 4 bases and 6 bases, in that order; junction bases with no gene match: 5. Germline V lookup: CDR1 MNHNS, CDR2 SASEGT. This CDR3 spans 14 amino acids.

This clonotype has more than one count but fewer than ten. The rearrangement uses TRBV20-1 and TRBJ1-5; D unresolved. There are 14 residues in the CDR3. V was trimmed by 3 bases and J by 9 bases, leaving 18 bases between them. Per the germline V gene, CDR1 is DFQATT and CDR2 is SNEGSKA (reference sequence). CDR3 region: CSASRGKLGVPQHF. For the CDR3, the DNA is TGCAGTGCTAGTCGGGGTAAGCTGGGTGTGCCCCAGCATTTT.

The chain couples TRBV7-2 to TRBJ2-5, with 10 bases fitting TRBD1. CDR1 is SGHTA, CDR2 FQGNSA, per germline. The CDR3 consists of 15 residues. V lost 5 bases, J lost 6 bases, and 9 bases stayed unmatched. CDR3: CASSEGTGVGQTQYF. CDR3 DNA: TGTGCCAGCAGCGAAGGGACAGGGGTTGGACAGACCCAGTACTTC.

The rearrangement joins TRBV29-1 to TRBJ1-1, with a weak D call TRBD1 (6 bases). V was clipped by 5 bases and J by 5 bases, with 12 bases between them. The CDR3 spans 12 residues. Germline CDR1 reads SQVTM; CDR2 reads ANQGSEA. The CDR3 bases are TGCAGCGTTTTGAGGGGGGCAACTGAAGCTTTCTTT. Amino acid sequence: CSVLRGATEAFF.

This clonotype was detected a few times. The CDR3 sequence: CSVGWGERDQPQHF. The CDR3 nucleotides read TGCAGCGTTGGGTGGGGGGAAAGGGATCAGCCCCAGCATTTT. The V and J genes are TRBV29-1 and TRBJ1-5, with D tentatively TRBD1 (5 bases). V was cut by 4 bases and J by 5 bases, with 15 bases left in between. The CDR3 has 14 amino acids. Germline V gene data show CDR1 as SQVTM and CDR2 as ANQGSEA. Supplemented by reference TRBV29-1 and TRBJ1-5, the full variable domain reads SAVISQKPSRDICQRGTSLTIQCQVDSQVTMMFWYRQQPGQSLTLIATANQGSEATYESGFVIDKFPISRPNLTFSTLTVSNMSPEDSSIYLCSVGWGERDQPQHFGDGTRLSIL.